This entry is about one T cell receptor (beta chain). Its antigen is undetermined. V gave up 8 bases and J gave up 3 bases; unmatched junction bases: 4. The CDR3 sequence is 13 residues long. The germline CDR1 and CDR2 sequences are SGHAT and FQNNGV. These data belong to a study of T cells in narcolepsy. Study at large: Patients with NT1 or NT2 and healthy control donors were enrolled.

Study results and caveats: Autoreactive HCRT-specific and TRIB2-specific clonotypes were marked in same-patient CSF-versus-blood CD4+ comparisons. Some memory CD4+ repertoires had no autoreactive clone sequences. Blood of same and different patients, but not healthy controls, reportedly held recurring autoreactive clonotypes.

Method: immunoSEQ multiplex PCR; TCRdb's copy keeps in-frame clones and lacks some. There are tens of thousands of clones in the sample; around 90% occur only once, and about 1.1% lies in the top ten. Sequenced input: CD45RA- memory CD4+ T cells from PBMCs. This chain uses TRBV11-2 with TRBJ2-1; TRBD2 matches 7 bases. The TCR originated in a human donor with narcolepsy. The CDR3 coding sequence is TGTGCCAGCCAGCGGGATTACTACAATGAGCAGTTCTTC. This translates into CASQRDYYNEQFF.